This T cell receptor beta chain was obtained from a study of cytomegalovirus exposure and HLA in healthy donors. Broader study findings: On later analysis, the bulk of CMV-associated TCR beta chains appeared to be HLA-restricted.

Turning to this clone: Its target is not known.

V dropped 2 bases and J dropped 6 bases, with 23 bases sitting between them. The CDR3 totals 17 residues. The germline V gene has CDR1 GTSNPN and CDR2 SVGIG (reference sequence). This PCR relied on a set of 60 Vbeta primers and 13 Jbeta primers. Assay: immunoSEQ multiplex PCR; the TCRdb copy retains only in-frame clones and omits some. The data hold 140,000 to 150,000 clones, with roughly 77% observed a single time. The sample consisted of PBMCs. The origin of this receptor is a male donor in good health and CMV-seronegative. This chain joins TRBV30 and TRBJ1-5, with TRBD1 as a possible D gene (5 bases). The CDR3 nucleotides read TGTGCCTGGAGTCCAAGTTATAGGGGCAGCACAACTCAGCCCCAGCATTTT. This encodes CAWSPSYRGSTTQPQHF.